This T cell receptor beta chain was found in a study of T cells in Graves' hyperthyroidism and ophthalmopathy. Across the whole study: Peripheral blood collection took place at initial diagnosis, before any treatment.

Amplified regions were TCR beta CDR3 sequences from RNA transcripts. The TCR CDR3 was amplified in a first-round RT-PCR using the HTBI primer set. TCRdb recomputed calls from the multiplex PCR reads with MiXCR, one row per CDR3 protein. The table records more than 350,000 distinct CDR3 sequences, about a sixth of them present only once. This clonotype was found a few times. V lost 4 bases, J lost 8 bases, and 7 bases stayed unmatched. Germline assignment: CDR1 LNHDA and CDR2 SQIVND (reference sequence). CDR3 size: 15 residues. Among the patients, aged 18 to 65, hyperthyroidism was newly diagnosed and had lasted under 2 months. Thyroid ultrasound and orbital computed tomography, with clinical symptoms and serum thyroxine and TRAb, informed diagnoses. The PBMCs were sourced from fresh peripheral blood (about 9.7 ml).

Specimen: blood. The sequence was obtained from a woman aged 25 to 39 with Graves' hyperthyroidism that later progressed to Graves' ophthalmopathy. This chain uses TRBV19 with TRBJ2-1, with 11 bases identical to TRBD1. In nucleotides, the CDR3 is TGTGCCAGTAGTACCGGACAGGGGGCGAGGGATGAGCAGTTCTTC. Residues: CASSTGQGARDEQFF. Full variable domain (outside the CDR3, taken from reference TRBV19 and TRBJ2-1): DGGITQSPKYLFRKEGQNVTLSCEQNLNHDAMYWYRQDPGQGLRLIYYSQIVNDFQKGDIAEGYSVSREKKESFPLTVTSAQKNPTAFYLCASSTGQGARDEQFFGPGTRLTVL.